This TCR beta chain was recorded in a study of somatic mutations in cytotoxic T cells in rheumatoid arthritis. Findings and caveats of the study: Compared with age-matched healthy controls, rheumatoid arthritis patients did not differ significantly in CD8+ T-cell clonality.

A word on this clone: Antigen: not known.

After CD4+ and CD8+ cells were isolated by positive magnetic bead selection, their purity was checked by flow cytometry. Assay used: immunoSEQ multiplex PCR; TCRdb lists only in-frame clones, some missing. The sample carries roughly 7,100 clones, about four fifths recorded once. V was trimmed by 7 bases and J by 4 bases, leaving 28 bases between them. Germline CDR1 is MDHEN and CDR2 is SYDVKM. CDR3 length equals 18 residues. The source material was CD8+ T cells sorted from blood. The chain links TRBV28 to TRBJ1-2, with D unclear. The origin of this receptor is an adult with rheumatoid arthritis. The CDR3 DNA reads TGTGCCAGCACTCCCAGCGGGGTGTTCGGGAACTCCCCCTATGGCTACACCTTC. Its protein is CASTPSGVFGNSPYGYTF.